This T cell receptor (beta chain) was captured in a study of blood T cell repertoires in COVID-19. Study context: The samples span acute and convalescent COVID-19 from the United States, Italy and Spain.

Those designated as exposed participants met a COVID-19 case within 2 weeks before study entry. CDR1 MNHEY and CDR2 SMNVEV come from the germline V gene (reference sequence). This CDR3 comprises 15 residues. Deletions cut 4 bases from V and 8 bases from J, with 18 bases between. Produced via immunoSEQ multiplex PCR; TCRdb's table is partial and in-frame only. This table holds 330,000 or so clones, 88% found once. The specimen sequenced was PBMCs or T cells enriched from blood (not recorded which). The TCR sequence derives from a woman aged 25-40 years who had been exposed to COVID-19. The chain has TRBV27 and TRBJ2-1; no clear D. The CDR3 here is CASSSPSLGFHEQFF. In DNA, the CDR3 is TGTGCCAGCAGTTCGCCCTCCCTAGGATTTCATGAGCAGTTCTTC.